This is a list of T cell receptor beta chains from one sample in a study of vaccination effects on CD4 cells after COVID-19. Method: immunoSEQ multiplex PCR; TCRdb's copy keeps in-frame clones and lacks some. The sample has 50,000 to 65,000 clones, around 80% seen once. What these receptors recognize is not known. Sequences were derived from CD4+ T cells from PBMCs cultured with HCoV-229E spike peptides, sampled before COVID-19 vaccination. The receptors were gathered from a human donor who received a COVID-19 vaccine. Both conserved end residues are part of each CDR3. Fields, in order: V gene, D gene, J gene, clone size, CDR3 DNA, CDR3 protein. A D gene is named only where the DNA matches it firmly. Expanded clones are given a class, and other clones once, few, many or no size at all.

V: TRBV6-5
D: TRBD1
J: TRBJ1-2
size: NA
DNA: TGTGCCAGCAGTTCCCCCGGGACAGGGGAGAACTATGGCTACACCTTC
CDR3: CASSSPGTGENYGYTF

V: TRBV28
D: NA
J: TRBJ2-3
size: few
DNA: TGTGCCAGCAGCCCATCGACCACAGATACGCAGTATTTT
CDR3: CASSPSTTDTQYF

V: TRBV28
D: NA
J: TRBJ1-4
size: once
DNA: TGTGCCAGCAGTCCCCCCCGCCGTGAAAAACTGTTTTTT
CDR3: CASSPPRREKLFF

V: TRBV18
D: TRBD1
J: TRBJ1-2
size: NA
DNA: TGTGCCAGCTCACCCCTCGGGACAGAAAGCTATGGCTACACCTTC
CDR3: CASSPLGTESYGYTF

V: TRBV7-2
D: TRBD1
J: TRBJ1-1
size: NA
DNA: TGTGCCAGCAGCTTTACAGGGGACACTGAAGCTTTCTTT
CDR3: CASSFTGDTEAFF

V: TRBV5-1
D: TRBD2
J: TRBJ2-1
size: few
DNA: TGCGCCAGCGGAAAACTAGCGGAACTTAATGAGCAGTTCTTC
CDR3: CASGKLAELNEQFF

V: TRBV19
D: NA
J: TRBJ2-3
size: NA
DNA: TGTGCCCCCTCTCGGGGTAGGTTTAACACAGATACGCAGTATTTT
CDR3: CAPSRGRFNTDTQYF

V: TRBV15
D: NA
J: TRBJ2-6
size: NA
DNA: TGTGCCACCAGCAGAGAGGGTACTGGGGCCAACGTCCTGACTTTC
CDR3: CATSREGTGANVLTF

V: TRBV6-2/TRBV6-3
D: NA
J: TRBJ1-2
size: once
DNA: TGTGCCAGCAGTTACGGGCGGCGGCCCCCCTGGGATGGCTACACCTTC
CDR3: CASSYGRRPPWDGYTF

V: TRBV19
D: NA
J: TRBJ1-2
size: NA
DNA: TGTGCCAGTACCCTCGGGGTACTTTTCAACTATGGCTACACCTTC
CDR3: CASTLGVLFNYGYTF

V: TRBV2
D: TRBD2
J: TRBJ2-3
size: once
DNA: TGTGCCAGCAGTGGTGCGGGGGGCCCCGATACGCAGTATTTT
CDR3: CASSGAGGPDTQYF

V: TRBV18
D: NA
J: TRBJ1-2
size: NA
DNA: TGTGCCAGCTCACCGACAGGAAATGATGGCTACACCTTC
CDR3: CASSPTGNDGYTF

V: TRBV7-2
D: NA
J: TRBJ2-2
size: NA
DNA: TGTGCCAGCAGCTCACGGCACACCGGGGAGCTGTTTTTT
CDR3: CASSSRHTGELFF

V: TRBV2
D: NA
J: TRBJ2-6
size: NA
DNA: TGTGCCAGCATTTTAGAAGTAACTGGGGCCAACGTCCTGACTTTC
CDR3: CASILEVTGANVLTF

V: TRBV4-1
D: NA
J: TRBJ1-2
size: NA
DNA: TGCGCCAGCAGCCAAGATAAAATGGGAGCTAATGGCTACACCTTC
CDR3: CASSQDKMGANGYTF

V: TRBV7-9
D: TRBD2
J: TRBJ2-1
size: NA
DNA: TGTGCCAGCAGCTTAGGGCGGGGGGGGTATTACAATGAGCAGTTCTTC
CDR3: CASSLGRGGYYNEQFF

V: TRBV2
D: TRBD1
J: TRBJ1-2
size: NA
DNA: TGTGCCAGCAGTGAGACCAGGGGGCGGGAAGGCTACACCTTC
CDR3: CASSETRGREGYTF

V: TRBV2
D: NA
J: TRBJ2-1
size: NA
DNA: TGTGCCAGCAGTGAAGCGCATGGGGGTGAGCAGTTCTTC
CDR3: CASSEAHGGEQFF

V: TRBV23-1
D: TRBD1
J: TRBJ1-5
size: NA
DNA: TGCGCCAGCACTAGGAGGGGGCTATCTGGTGGGGTCCATCAGCCCCAGCATTTT
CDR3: CASTRRGLSGGVHQPQHF

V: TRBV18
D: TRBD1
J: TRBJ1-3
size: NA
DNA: TGTGCCAGCTCCCCGCCGGGACAGATTGGAAACACCATATATTTT
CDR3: CASSPPGQIGNTIYF

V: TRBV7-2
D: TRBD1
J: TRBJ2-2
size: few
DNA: TGTGCCAGCAGCCACACGACAGGGATCGGGGAGCTGTTTTTT
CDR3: CASSHTTGIGELFF

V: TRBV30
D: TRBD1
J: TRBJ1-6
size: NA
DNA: TGTGCCTGGAGTCTTACAGGGGATGAGTCACCCCTCCACTTT
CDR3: CAWSLTGDESPLHF

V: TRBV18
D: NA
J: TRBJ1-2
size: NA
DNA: TGTGCCAGCTCCCCGGGCAGGGGATGGGATGGCTACACCTTC
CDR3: CASSPGRGWDGYTF

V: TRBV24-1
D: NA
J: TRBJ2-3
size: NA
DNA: TGTGCCACCAGTGCTCGGAGGGGTCCGGGTACGCAGTATTTT
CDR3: CATSARRGPGTQYF

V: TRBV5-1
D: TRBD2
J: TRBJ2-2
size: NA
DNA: TGCGCCAGCACGACTAGCGGGGCCCATACCGGGGAGCTGTTTTTT
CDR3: CASTTSGAHTGELFF

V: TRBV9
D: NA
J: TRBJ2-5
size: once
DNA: TGTGCCAGCAGTTCTAGCGCGACCCAAGAGACCCAGTACTTC
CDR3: CASSSSATQETQYF

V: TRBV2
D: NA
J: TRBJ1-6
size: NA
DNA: TGTGCCAGCAGTCTCGGGCCCAGAAAGCTCCACTTT
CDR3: CASSLGPRKLHF

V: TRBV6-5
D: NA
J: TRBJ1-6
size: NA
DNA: TGTGCCAGCAGTTTCAACCGGGAACATAATTCACCCCTCCACTTT
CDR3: CASSFNREHNSPLHF

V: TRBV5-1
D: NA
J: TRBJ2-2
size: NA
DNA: TGCGCCAGCAGCTTGGGGGCGACCGGGGAGCTGTTTTTT
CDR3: CASSLGATGELFF

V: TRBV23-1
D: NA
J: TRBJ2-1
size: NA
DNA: TGCGCCAGCAGTCAAACCTTGGGCAGGGCGGGCAATGAGCAGTTCTTC
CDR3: CASSQTLGRAGNEQFF

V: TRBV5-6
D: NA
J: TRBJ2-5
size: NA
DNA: TGTGCCAGCAGGGCCGACAGTTTCCAAGAGACCCAGTACTTC
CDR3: CASRADSFQETQYF

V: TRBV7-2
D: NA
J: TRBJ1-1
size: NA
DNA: TGTGCCAGCAGCTTAGAGGGGAACACTGAAGCTTTCTTT
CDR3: CASSLEGNTEAFF

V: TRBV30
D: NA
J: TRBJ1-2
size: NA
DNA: TGTGCCTGGAGCATCGGCAGGGACTATGGCTACACCTTC
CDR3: CAWSIGRDYGYTF

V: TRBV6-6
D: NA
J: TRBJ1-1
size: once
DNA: TGTGCCAGCAGCCCCATTGGACAGTACACTGAAGCTTTCTTT
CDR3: CASSPIGQYTEAFF

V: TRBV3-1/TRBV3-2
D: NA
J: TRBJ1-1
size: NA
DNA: TGTGCCAGCAGCCAAGAACTCTCTACCACTGAAGCTTTCTTT
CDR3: CASSQELSTTEAFF

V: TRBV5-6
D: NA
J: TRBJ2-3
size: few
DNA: TGTGCCAGCAGCGCTCAAACCAGAACAGATACGCAGTATTTT
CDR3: CASSAQTRTDTQYF

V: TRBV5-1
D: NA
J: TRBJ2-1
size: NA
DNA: TGCGCCAGCAGCTTCGGGGCGGGTATATCCTACAATGAGCAGTTCTTC
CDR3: CASSFGAGISYNEQFF

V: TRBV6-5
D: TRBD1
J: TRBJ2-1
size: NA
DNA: TGTGCCAGCAGTTTACAGGGGGCGCACTACAATGAGCAGTTCTTC
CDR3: CASSLQGAHYNEQFF

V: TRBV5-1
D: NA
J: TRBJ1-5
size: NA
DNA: TGCGCCAGCAGCTTGGGGGGGGCAATTAATCAGCCCCAGCATTTT
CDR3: CASSLGGAINQPQHF

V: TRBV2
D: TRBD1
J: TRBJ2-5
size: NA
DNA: TGTGCCAGCAGTGAGCAGGGGGCAGGGGAGACCCAGTACTTC
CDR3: CASSEQGAGETQYF

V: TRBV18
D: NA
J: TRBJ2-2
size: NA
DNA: TGTGCCAGCTCGGCCGGGACGGCGAACACCGGGGAGCTGTTTTTT
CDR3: CASSAGTANTGELFF

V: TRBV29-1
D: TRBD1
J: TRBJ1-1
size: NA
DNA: TGCAGCACCCGTTCGGGACAGGGAGGGACTGAAGCTTTCTTT
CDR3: CSTRSGQGGTEAFF

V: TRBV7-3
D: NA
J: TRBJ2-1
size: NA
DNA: TGTGCCAGCAGCTTGACAGGAACCTACAATGAGCAGTTCTTC
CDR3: CASSLTGTYNEQFF

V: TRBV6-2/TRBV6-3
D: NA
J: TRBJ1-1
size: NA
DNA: TGTGCCAGCAGTTACTTAAACAGGCTCACTGAAGCTTTCTTT
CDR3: CASSYLNRLTEAFF

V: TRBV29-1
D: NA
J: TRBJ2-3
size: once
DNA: TGCAGCGTTGATAGGAAGGTCCTCACAGATACGCAGTATTTT
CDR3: CSVDRKVLTDTQYF

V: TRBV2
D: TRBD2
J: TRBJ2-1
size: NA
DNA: TGTGCCAGCAGCGGGACTAGCGGGGGGGCAGAGCAGTTCTTC
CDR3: CASSGTSGGAEQFF

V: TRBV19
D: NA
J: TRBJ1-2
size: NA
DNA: TGTGCCAGTAGTATGGCGACAGGCGCATACTATGGCTACACCTTC
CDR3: CASSMATGAYYGYTF

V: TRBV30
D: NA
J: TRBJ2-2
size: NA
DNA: TGTGCCTGGAGTGTCCGGGAACGGGGGGAGCTGTTTTTT
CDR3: CAWSVRERGELFF

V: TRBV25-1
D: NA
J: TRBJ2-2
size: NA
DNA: TGTGCCAGCAGTCCGAACCATGACACCGGGGAGCTGTTTTTT
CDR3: CASSPNHDTGELFF

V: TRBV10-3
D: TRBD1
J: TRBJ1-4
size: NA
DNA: TGTGCCATCAGACCTGAGTCAGGAAGTAGGACAGGGGGAATTAAACTGTTTTTT
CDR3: CAIRPESGSRTGGIKLFF

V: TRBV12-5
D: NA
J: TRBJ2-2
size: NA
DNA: TGTGCTAGTGGTTCCAGGGTCCGGACCGGGGAGCTGTTTTTT
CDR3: CASGSRVRTGELFF

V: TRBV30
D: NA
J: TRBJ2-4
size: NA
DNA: TGTGCCTGGAATAAGTTTGGCAGCAAAAACATTCAGTACTTC
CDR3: CAWNKFGSKNIQYF

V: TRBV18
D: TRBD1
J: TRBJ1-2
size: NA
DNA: TGTGCCAGCTCGCTGGGACAGGATAGAGATTATGGCTACACCTTC
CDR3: CASSLGQDRDYGYTF